The present T cell receptor (beta chain) was sequenced within a study of shared clonotypes between healthy human individuals. Study-level points and caveats: Clonotypes not shared had lower generation probabilities than those common to all four donors.

Points on this clone: Its antigen is not identified.

The data were produced by immunoSEQ multiplex PCR, yet TCRdb's version contains in-frame clones alone and is incomplete. The data hold 2 million to 2.5 million clones, with roughly 96% observed a single time. The CDR3 is 14 amino acids. CDR1 and CDR2 (germline): KGHSH, LQKENI. Trimming at V came to 3 bases and at J to 3 bases, leaving 3 bases not matched to a gene. Sequencing was carried out using naive CD4+ T cells sorted from blood. Subset denoted: CD45RA+ positively selected. V usage is TRBV18 and J usage is TRBJ2-7; 9 bases align to TRBD1. This TCR was recovered from a man between 18 and 35 years old in good health. In DNA form, the CDR3 reads TGTGCCAGCTCACCGACAGGGGGGTACTACGAGCAGTACTTC. Protein product: CASSPTGGYYEQYF.